The 30 T cell receptor beta chains reported below all come from one sample, sequenced in a study of cytomegalovirus exposure and HLA in healthy donors. Produced via immunoSEQ multiplex PCR; TCRdb's table is partial and in-frame only. The table has about 110,000 clones, 88% seen once. Sequencing used PBMCs. These receptor sequences come from a woman aged 18-30 years in good health and CMV-seropositive.

The rearrangement links TRBV2 to TRBJ2-4; maybe TRBD1 (8 bases). Per the germline V gene, CDR1 is SNHLY and CDR2 is FYNNEI. The CDR3 has 15 amino acids. Between the trimmed V and J ends, which lost 2 bases and 8 bases, there was a span of 16 bases. CDR3 DNA: TGTGCCAGCAGTGAAAACAGGGGGGGGGAGGACATTCAGTACTTC. The encoded protein is CASSENRGGEDIQYF.

The chain uses TRBV19 and TRBJ2-3; TRBD2 might be the D (6 bases). From germline, CDR1 is LNHDA and CDR2 SQIVND (reference sequence). The CDR3 has 14 residues. V was trimmed by 6 bases and J by 4 bases, leaving 14 bases between them. The chain's CDR3 is CASSSEGLSDTQYF. The CDR3, as DNA: TGTGCCAGTAGCTCGGAGGGGTTATCAGATACGCAGTATTTT.

This chain links TRBV4-2 with TRBJ1-1; 10 bases match TRBD1. CDR1 and CDR2 (germline): LGHNA, YNFKEQ. This CDR3 comprises 14 residues. V was clipped by 4 bases and J by 7 bases; unmatched bases: 6. This chain's CDR3 is CASSRGQGVGEAFF. Written as DNA, the CDR3 is TGTGCCAGCAGCCGAGGACAGGGGGTGGGTGAAGCTTTCTTT.

V is TRBV28 and J is TRBJ2-3; 9 bases are shared with TRBD2. Germline CDR1 is MDHEN and CDR2 is SYDVKM. The CDR3 sequence is 16 residues long. The trim removed 5 bases at V and 2 bases at J, leaving 8 bases unmatched. The CDR3 bases are TGTGCCAGCAGTATGAGGCTAGCGGGAACCACAGATACGCAGTATTTT. Protein sequence: CASSMRLAGTTDTQYF.

This rearrangement joins TRBV19 to TRBJ2-1; TRBD1 might be the D (5 bases). Trimming stripped 8 bases from V and 5 bases from J, with 13 bases between. Germline V gene data show CDR1 as LNHDA and CDR2 as SQIVND (reference sequence). CDR3 length equals 13 residues. The CDR3 region is CASEETENNEQFF. CDR3 bases: TGTGCCAGTGAGGAGACAGAGAACAATGAGCAGTTCTTC. Looking up the rest from reference TRBV19 and TRBJ2-1 gives the full variable domain: DGGITQSPKYLFRKEGQNVTLSCEQNLNHDAMYWYRQDPGQGLRLIYYSQIVNDFQKGDIAEGYSVSREKKESFPLTVTSAQKNPTAFYLCASEETENNEQFFGPGTRLTVL.

The chain recombines TRBV5-4 with TRBJ1-1, with TRBD1 matching 8 bases. CDR1 SGHNT and CDR2 YYREEE come from the germline V gene (reference sequence). The CDR3 extends over 14 amino acids. V dropped 0 bases and J dropped 4; count of bases not matched to a gene: 2. In DNA, the CDR3 is TGTGCCAGCAGCTTGGGGACAGGGAGCACTGAAGCTTTCTTT. Protein product: CASSLGTGSTEAFF.

The chain joins TRBV19 to TRBJ1-5, with 9 bases matching TRBD1. CDR3 size: 18 residues. J gave up 4 bases and V 4 bases, and 14 bases lay outside the gene matches. Germline V gives CDR1 LNHDA, CDR2 SQIVND (reference sequence). The CDR3 here is CASSRRTGTGSGNQPQHF. For the CDR3, the DNA is TGTGCCAGTAGTAGAAGAACCGGGACAGGGTCAGGGAATCAGCCCCAGCATTTT.

CDR3 region: CASSSTGGTNTGELFF. The CDR3 DNA follows: TGTGCCAGCAGCTCCACTGGAGGGACGAACACCGGGGAGCTGTTTTTT. The genes are TRBV9 and TRBJ2-2; the D gene is possibly TRBD2 (6 bases). This CDR3 has 16 residues. Germline assignment: CDR1 SGDLS and CDR2 YYNGEE. The V end lost 4 bases, the J end lost 0 bases, and 13 bases lay between the germline ends.

CDR3 loop: CASSGGGTNEKLFF. CDR3 nucleotides: TGTGCCAGCAGTGGGGGGGGGACTAATGAAAAACTGTTTTTT. V is TRBV25-1 and J is TRBJ1-4; D possibly corresponds to TRBD1 (5 bases). Looked up from germline, CDR1 is MGHDK and CDR2 is SYGVNS. The length of the CDR3 is 14 residues. Trimming pared 4 bases from V and 2 bases from J, leaving 8 bases between.

In this sample, this clone turned up once. The chain combines TRBV4-3 with TRBJ1-5, with D possibly being TRBD1 (5 bases). The CDR3 consists of 16 residues. V was pared by 0 bases and J by 1 base, with 10 bases between. The germline V gene encodes CDR1 LGHNA and CDR2 YSLEER. DNA for the CDR3: TGCGCCAGCAGCCAAGAAGCCGGGGGGAGCAATCAGCCCCAGCATTTT. As protein: CASSQEAGGSNQPQHF.

This rearrangement joins TRBV7-9 to TRBJ2-7; D remains unclear. The germline V gene encodes CDR1 SEHNR and CDR2 FQNEAQ (reference sequence). This CDR3 has 11 residues. Trimming pared 5 bases from V and 3 bases from J, leaving 5 bases between. The DNA of the CDR3 is TGTGCCAGCAGCGGCAGCTACGAGCAGTACTTC. Translated: CASSGSYEQYF. Variable domain in full (rest from reference TRBV7-9 and TRBJ2-7): DTGVSQNPRHKITKRGQNVTFRCDPISEHNRLYWYRQTLGQGPEFLTYFQNEAQLEKSRLLSDRFSAERPKGSFSTLEIQRTEQGDSAMYLCASSGSYEQYFGPGTRLTVT.

This clone was found once. The rearrangement links TRBV19 to TRBJ2-3; maybe TRBD1 (6 bases). The germline V and J ends were trimmed by 3 bases and 1 base, with 8 bases remaining between them. The CDR3 spans 14 residues. CDR1 LNHDA and CDR2 SQIVND come from the germline V gene (reference sequence). In nucleotides, the CDR3 is TGTGCCAGTAGTATGGGGGCAGGCACAGATACGCAGTATTTT. It codes for CASSMGAGTDTQYF.

The chain recombines TRBV2 with TRBJ1-2, with 8 bases aligning to TRBD1. This CDR3 contains 13 residues. After removal of 6 bases from V and 4 bases from J, the junction contained 4 bases not matched to a gene. Germline CDR1 is SNHLY and CDR2 is FYNNEI. CDR3 loop: CASSAGQGYGYTF. CDR3 nucleotides: TGTGCCAGCAGCGCCGGACAGGGCTATGGCTACACCTTC.

The chain recombines TRBV19 with TRBJ1-6; 8 nucleotides match TRBD1. This CDR3 comprises 14 residues. J gave up 6 bases and V 3 bases, and 1 base lay outside the gene matches. In germline, CDR1 is LNHDA, CDR2 SQIVND (reference sequence). CDR3 protein: CASSMTGVNSPLHF. CDR3 DNA: TGTGCCAGTAGTATGACAGGGGTTAATTCACCCCTCCACTTT.

V is TRBV29-1 and J is TRBJ1-3; 7 bases match TRBD1. There are 13 residues in the CDR3. Germline V gene lookup returns CDR1 SQVTM and CDR2 ANQGSEA. The V gene end was trimmed by 2 bases and the J gene end by 2 bases; junction bases not matched to a gene: 0. The CDR3 sequence is CSVEQGAGNTIYF. The DNA of the CDR3 is TGCAGCGTTGAACAGGGGGCTGGAAACACCATATATTTT. The full variable domain, its missing parts supplied by reference TRBV29-1 and TRBJ1-3, is SAVISQKPSRDICQRGTSLTIQCQVDSQVTMMFWYRQQPGQSLTLIATANQGSEATYESGFVIDKFPISRPNLTFSTLTVSNMSPEDSSIYLCSVEQGAGNTIYFGEGSWLTVV.

This clone was recorded once. The chain joins TRBV6-1 to TRBJ2-5; D ambiguous. Trimming pared 2 bases from V and 3 bases from J, leaving 7 bases between. CDR1 and CDR2 from the germline V gene are MNHNS and SASEGT. This CDR3 has 13 amino acids. CDR3 protein: CASSESRKETQYF. DNA for the CDR3: TGTGCCAGCAGTGAATCGAGAAAAGAGACCCAGTACTTC.

This chain joins TRBV2 and TRBJ2-2, with 8 nucleotides matching TRBD1. CDR1 and CDR2 (germline): SNHLY, FYNNEI. The ends lost 7 bases at V and 6 bases at J; junction bases unmatched: 4. This CDR3 comprises 13 residues. The CDR3 sequence is CASMDRAAGELFF. Here the CDR3 DNA reads TGTGCCAGCATGGACAGGGCCGCCGGGGAGCTGTTTTTT.

This chain uses TRBV6-6 with TRBJ1-2; 7 nucleotides align to TRBD1. V trimming: 5 bases; J trimming: 2 bases; junction bases outside the gene matches: 5. Looked up from germline, CDR1 is MNHNY and CDR2 is SVGAGI (reference sequence). This CDR3 comprises 14 residues. CDR3 region: CASSPQGSNYGYTF. The CDR3 DNA reads as TGTGCCAGCAGTCCACAGGGGTCCAACTATGGCTACACCTTC.

The chain has TRBV28 and TRBJ1-1, with D unresolved. This CDR3 has 14 residues. The V end lost 6 bases, the J end lost 3 bases, and 14 bases lay between the germline ends. CDR1 and CDR2 from the germline V gene are MDHEN and SYDVKM. Written as DNA, the CDR3 is TGTGCCAGCAGCCATGAATACCGGGACACTGAAGCTTTCTTT. Translated, it gives CASSHEYRDTEAFF.

The chain is built from TRBV15 and TRBJ1-2, with 7 bases identical to TRBD1. Germline loops: CDR1 LNHNV, CDR2 YYDKDF (reference sequence). After removal of 2 bases from V and 4 bases from J, the junction contained 7 bases not matched to a gene. The CDR3 totals 15 residues. CDR3 region: CATSRLLGTAYGYTF. Written as DNA, the CDR3 is TGTGCCACCAGCAGACTATTGGGGACAGCCTATGGCTACACCTTC.

V usage is TRBV5-6 and J usage is TRBJ2-7; weak D call: TRBD2 (5 bases). Trimming stripped 7 bases from V and 2 bases from J, with 22 bases between. The CDR3 is made up of 16 amino acids. From germline, CDR1 is SGHDT and CDR2 YYEEEE. The CDR3 region has the DNA TGTGCCAGCTCCCCGGCGGGCGGTTTAATTGCCTACGAGCAGTACTTC. Its protein is CASSPAGGLIAYEQYF.

This chain joins TRBV2 and TRBJ2-5; 8 bases line up with TRBD1. Germline assignment: CDR1 SNHLY and CDR2 FYNNEI. The CDR3 sequence is 15 residues long. J lost 5 bases, V lost 4 bases, and 9 bases had no gene match. In nucleotides, the CDR3 is TGTGCCAGCAGTGCCGGGGACAGGCTTACGGAGACCCAGTACTTC. Its protein is CASSAGDRLTETQYF.

The chain couples TRBV11-2 to TRBJ2-3, with no clear D. V gave up 7 bases and J gave up 1 base, with 3 bases separating them. CDR1 SGHAT and CDR2 FQNNGV come from the germline V gene. The CDR3 is 11 amino acids. The CDR3 reads CASTGTDTQYF. As DNA, the CDR3 is TGTGCCAGCACAGGCACAGATACGCAGTATTTT.

V gene TRBV6-5 combines with J gene TRBJ1-2; D ambiguous. Per germline, CDR1 MNHEY and CDR2 SVGAGI. The CDR3 sequence is 15 residues long. V dropped 2 bases and J dropped 6 bases, with 16 bases sitting between them. CDR3 coding DNA: TGTGCCAGCAGTTACGGAGCTCTGGGAGGAGATGGCTACACCTTC. Amino acid sequence: CASSYGALGGDGYTF.

This clone was found a few times. The V and J genes are TRBV5-1 and TRBJ1-3; the D gene is possibly TRBD1 (6 bases). CDR1 and CDR2 from the germline V gene are SGHRS and YFSETQ. Trimming cost V 4 bases and J 0 bases, with 20 bases left between them. The CDR3 consists of 18 residues. CDR3 sequence reads: CASSPRPRDTSSGNTIYF. The CDR3 DNA is TGCGCCAGCAGCCCGCGACCCCGGGACACGAGCTCTGGAAACACCATATATTTT.

The genes are TRBV4-1 and TRBJ2-1; maybe TRBD2 (6 bases). Germline CDR1 reads MGHRA; CDR2 reads YSYEKL. This CDR3 spans 17 amino acids. The V end was cut by 3 bases, the J end by 9 bases, with 24 bases between. The CDR3 sequence: CASSQPLRGSRGSEQFF. For the CDR3, the DNA is TGCGCCAGCAGCCAGCCATTGCGGGGATCACGGGGGTCTGAGCAGTTCTTC.

This chain links TRBV7-9 with TRBJ2-3, with 9 bases identical to TRBD2. V was pared by 5 bases and J by 2 bases, with 5 bases of the junction left unmatched. This CDR3 region has 15 residues. Germline V CDR1 and CDR2: SEHNR, FQNEAQ (reference sequence). The chain's CDR3 is CASSLRGGATDTQYF. In nucleotides, the CDR3 is TGTGCCAGCAGCCTACGCGGGGGGGCCACAGATACGCAGTATTTT.

The chain uses TRBV6-1 and TRBJ1-2; 12 nucleotides match TRBD1. This CDR3 contains 14 residues. After removal of 6 bases from V and 4 bases from J, the junction contained 3 bases not matched to a gene. Germline CDR1 and CDR2: MNHNS and SASEGT. CDR3 sequence (DNA): TGTGCCAGCAGAGGGACAGGGGGCCTCTATGGCTACACCTTC. Translation gives CASRGTGGLYGYTF.

This clone was counted once. The rearrangement links TRBV6-5 to TRBJ2-1; 14 nucleotides match TRBD2. J gave up 6 bases and V 1 base, and 2 bases lay outside the gene matches. This CDR3 comprises 16 residues. The germline V gene has CDR1 MNHEY and CDR2 SVGAGI. The CDR3 nucleotides read TGTGCCAGCAGTTACTGGACTAGCGGGGGGCGCAATGAGCAGTTCTTC. This encodes CASSYWTSGGRNEQFF.

J is TRBJ1-6 and V is TRBV13; 7 nucleotides line up with TRBD1. Trimming cost V 6 bases and J 7 bases; bases outside gene matches: 6. CDR3 length equals 14 residues. Looked up from germline, CDR1 is PRHDT and CDR2 is FYEKMQ (reference sequence). The CDR3, as DNA: TGTGCCAGCAGAAGGCAGGGGGGCAATTCACCCCTCCACTTT. This encodes CASRRQGGNSPLHF.